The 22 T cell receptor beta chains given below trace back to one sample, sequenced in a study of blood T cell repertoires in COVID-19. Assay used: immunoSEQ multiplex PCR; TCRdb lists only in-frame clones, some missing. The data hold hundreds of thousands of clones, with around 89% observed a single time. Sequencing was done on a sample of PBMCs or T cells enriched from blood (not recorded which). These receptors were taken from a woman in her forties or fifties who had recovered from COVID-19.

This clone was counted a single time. This chain's CDR3 is CASRNGQGFHEQYF. The CDR3 DNA reads as TGTGCCAGCAGGAACGGACAGGGGTTCCACGAGCAGTACTTC. The chain links TRBV28 to TRBJ2-7; TRBD1 aligns across 9 bases. V lost 6 bases and J lost 5; bases outside the gene matches: 8. Germline CDR1 is MDHEN and CDR2 is SYDVKM. The CDR3 length is 14 residues.

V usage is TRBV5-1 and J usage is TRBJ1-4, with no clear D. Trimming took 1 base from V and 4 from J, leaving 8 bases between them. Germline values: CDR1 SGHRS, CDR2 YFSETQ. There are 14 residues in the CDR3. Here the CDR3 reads CASSLYGVNEKLFF. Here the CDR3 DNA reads TGCGCCAGCAGCTTGTATGGAGTTAATGAAAAACTGTTTTTT.

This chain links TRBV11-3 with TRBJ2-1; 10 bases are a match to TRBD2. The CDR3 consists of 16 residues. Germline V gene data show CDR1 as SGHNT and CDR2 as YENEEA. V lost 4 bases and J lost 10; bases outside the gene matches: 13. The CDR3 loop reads CASSSSGAGGPKEQFF. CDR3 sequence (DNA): TGTGCCAGCAGCTCTTCAGGAGCGGGAGGGCCGAAGGAGCAGTTCTTC.

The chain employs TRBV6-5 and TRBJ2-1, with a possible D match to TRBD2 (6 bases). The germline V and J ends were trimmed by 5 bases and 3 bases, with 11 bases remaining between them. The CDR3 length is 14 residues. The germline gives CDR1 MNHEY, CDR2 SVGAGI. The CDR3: CASSLRLDYNEQFF. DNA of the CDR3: TGTGCCAGCAGTCTCCGACTAGACTACAATGAGCAGTTCTTC.

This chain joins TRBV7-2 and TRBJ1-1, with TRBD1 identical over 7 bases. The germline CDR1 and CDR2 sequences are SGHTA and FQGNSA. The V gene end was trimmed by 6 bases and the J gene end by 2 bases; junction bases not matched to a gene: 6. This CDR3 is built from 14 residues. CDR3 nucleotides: TGTGCCAGCAGGACAACAGGGGTAAACACTGAAGCTTTCTTT. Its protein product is CASRTTGVNTEAFF.

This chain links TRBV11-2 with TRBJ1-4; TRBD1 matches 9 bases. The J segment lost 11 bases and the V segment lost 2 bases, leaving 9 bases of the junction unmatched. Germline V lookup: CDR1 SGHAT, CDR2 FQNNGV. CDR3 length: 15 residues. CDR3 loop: CASSLNPGQGRKLFF. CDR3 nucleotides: TGTGCCAGCAGCTTAAATCCGGGACAGGGAAGGAAACTGTTTTTT.

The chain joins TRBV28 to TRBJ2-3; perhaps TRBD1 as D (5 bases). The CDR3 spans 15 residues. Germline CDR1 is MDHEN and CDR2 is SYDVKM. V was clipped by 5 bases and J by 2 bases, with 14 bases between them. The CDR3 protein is CASSATDSNTDTQYF. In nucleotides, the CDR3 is TGTGCCAGCAGTGCCACCGACAGCAACACAGATACGCAGTATTTT.

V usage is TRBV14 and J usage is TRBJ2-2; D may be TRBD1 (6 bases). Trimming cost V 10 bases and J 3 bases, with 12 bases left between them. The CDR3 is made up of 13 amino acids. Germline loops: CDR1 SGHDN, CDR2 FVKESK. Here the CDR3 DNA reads TGTGCCATCCCCGACAGGTACACCGGGGAGCTGTTTTTT. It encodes CAIPDRYTGELFF.

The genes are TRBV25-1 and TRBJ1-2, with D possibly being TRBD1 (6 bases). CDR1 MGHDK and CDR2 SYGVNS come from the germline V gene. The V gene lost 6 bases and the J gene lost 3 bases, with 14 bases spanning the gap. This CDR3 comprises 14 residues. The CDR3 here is CASSLNRQDYGYTF. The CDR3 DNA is TGTGCCAGCAGCCTTAACCGACAGGACTATGGCTACACCTTC.

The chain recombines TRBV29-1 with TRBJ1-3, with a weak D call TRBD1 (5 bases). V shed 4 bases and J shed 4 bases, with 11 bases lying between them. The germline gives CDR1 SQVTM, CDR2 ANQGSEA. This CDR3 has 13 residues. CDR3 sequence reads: CSVGPREGNTIYF. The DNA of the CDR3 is TGCAGCGTTGGGCCCAGGGAAGGAAACACCATATATTTT.

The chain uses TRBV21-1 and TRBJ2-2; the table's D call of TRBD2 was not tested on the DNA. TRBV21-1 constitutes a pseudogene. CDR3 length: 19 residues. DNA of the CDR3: TGTGCCAGCAGCAAATGGGGACGACTAGCGGAAAGGGGAGCCGGGGAGCTGTTTTTT. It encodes CASSKWGRLAERGAGELFF.

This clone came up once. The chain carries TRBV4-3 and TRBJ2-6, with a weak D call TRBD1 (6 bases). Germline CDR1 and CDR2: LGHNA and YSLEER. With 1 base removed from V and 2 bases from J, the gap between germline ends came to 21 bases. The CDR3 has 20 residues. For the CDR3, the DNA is TGCGCCAGCAGCCAAGTATCCCTCAGGGGTTTGGTAGCTGGGGCCAACGTCCTGACTTTC. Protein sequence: CASSQVSLRGLVAGANVLTF.

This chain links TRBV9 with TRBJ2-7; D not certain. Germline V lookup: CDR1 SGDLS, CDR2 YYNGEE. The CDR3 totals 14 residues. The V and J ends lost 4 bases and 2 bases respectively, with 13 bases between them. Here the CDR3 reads CASSSGTTPYEQYF. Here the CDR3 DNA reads TGTGCCAGCAGCTCTGGAACTACGCCCTACGAGCAGTACTTC. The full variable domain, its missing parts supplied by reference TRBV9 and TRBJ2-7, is DSGVTQTPKHLITATGQRVTLRCSPRSGDLSVYWYQQSLDQGLQFLIQYYNGEERAKGNILERFSAQQFPDLHSELNLSSLELGDSALYFCASSSGTTPYEQYFGPGTRLTVT.

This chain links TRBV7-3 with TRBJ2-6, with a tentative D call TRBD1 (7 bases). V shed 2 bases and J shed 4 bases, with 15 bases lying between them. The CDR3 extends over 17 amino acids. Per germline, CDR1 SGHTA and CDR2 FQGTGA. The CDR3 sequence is CASSLWTGGSGANVLTF. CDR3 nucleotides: TGTGCCAGCAGCTTATGGACAGGAGGGTCCGGGGCCAACGTCCTGACTTTC.

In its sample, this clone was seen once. The CDR3 nucleotides are TGTGCCAGTACCGAGAGCGGGAGGTCCTACAATGAGCAGTTCTTC. It codes for CASTESGRSYNEQFF. The chain is built from TRBV19 and TRBJ2-1; 9 positions match TRBD2. Germline CDR1 and CDR2: LNHDA and SQIVND (reference sequence). The CDR3 runs to 15 residues. The J segment lost 1 base and the V segment lost 7 bases, leaving 5 bases of the junction unmatched.

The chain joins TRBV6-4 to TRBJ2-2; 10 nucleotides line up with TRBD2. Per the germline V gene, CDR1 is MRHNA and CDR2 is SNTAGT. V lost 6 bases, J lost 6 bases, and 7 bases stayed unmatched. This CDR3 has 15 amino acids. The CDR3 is CASRKLAGSSGELFF. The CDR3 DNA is TGTGCCAGCAGGAAACTAGCGGGAAGTTCCGGGGAGCTGTTTTTT.

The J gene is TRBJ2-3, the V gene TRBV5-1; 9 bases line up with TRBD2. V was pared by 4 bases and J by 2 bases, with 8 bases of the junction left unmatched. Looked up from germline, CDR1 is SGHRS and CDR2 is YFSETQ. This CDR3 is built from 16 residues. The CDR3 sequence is CASSPRGGLATDTQYF. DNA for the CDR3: TGCGCCAGCAGCCCCAGGGGGGGACTAGCCACAGATACGCAGTATTTT.

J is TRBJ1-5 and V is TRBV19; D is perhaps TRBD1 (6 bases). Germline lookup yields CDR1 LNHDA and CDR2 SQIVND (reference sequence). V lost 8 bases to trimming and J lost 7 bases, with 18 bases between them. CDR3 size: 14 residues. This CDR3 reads CASGGSGGPQPQHF. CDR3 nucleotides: TGTGCCAGTGGTGGGAGTGGGGGCCCCCAGCCCCAGCATTTT.

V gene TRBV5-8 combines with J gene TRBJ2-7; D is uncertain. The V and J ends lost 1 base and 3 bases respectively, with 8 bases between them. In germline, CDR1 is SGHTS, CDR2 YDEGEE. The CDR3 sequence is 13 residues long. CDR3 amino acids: CASSLQSFYEQYF. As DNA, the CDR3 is TGTGCCAGCAGCTTGCAGTCATTCTACGAGCAGTACTTC. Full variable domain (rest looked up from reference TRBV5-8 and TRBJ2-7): EAGVTQSPTHLIKTRGQQATLRCSPISGHTSVYWYQQALGLGLQFLLWYDEGEERNRGNFPPRFSGRQFPNYSSELNVNALELEDSALYLCASSLQSFYEQYFGPGTRLTVT.

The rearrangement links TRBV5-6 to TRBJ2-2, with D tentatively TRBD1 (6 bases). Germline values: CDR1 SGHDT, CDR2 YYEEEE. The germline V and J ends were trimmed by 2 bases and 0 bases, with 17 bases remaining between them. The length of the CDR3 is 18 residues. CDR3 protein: CASSFRRTRGSNTGELFF. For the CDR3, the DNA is TGTGCCAGCAGCTTCCGACGAACCAGGGGCTCGAACACCGGGGAGCTGTTTTTT.

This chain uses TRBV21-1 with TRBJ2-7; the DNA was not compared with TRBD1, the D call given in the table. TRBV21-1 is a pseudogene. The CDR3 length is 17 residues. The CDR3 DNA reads TGTGCCAGCAGCAAAGTAATTAGGGGACAGGGGACAACGGAGCAGTACTTC. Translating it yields CASSKVIRGQGTTEQYF.

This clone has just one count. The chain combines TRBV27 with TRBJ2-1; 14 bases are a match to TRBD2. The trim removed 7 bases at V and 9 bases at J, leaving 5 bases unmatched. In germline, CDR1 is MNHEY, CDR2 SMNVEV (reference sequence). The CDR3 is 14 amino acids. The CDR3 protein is CASMGLAGAGEQFF. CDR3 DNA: TGTGCCAGCATGGGACTAGCGGGAGCTGGTGAGCAGTTCTTC.